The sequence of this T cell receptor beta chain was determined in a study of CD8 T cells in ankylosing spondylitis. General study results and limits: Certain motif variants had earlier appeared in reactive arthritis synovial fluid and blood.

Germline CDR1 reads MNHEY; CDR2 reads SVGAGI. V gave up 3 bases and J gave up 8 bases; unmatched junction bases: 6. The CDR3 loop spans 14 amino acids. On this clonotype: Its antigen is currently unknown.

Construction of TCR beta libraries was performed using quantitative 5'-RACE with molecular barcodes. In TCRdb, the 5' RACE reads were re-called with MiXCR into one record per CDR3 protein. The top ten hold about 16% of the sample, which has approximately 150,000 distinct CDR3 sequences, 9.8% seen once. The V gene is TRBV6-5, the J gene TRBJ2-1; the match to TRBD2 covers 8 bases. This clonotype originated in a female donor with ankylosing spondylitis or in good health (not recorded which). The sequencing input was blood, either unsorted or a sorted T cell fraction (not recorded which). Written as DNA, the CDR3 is TGTGCCAGCAGTTATCCCGGGAGGGGCGATGAGCAGTTCTTC. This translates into CASSYPGRGDEQFF.